Each of the 23 T cell receptor beta chains below was sequenced from the same sample in a study of PD-L1 blockade in urothelial cancer. Sequencing was performed with immunoSEQ multiplex PCR; in TCRdb, only in-frame clones are kept and a portion is missing. The sample records 45,000 to 60,000 clones, 88% being singletons. Sample time point: peripheral blood 6 weeks after treatment start. The sample was PBMCs, taken around atezolizumab (anti-PD-L1) treatment. These receptors all stem from a man aged 60 to 75 with urothelial cancer.

The rearrangement joins TRBV11-3 to TRBJ2-1, with 7 bases fitting TRBD1. V shed 7 bases, J shed 9 bases, and the junction held 9 bases outside the gene matches. The CDR3 loop spans 13 amino acids. Germline CDR1 SGHNT, CDR2 YENEEA. The CDR3 loop reads CASNGQGDGEQFF. CDR3 DNA sequence: TGTGCCAGCAACGGCCAGGGGGACGGTGAGCAGTTCTTC.

The genes are TRBV7-8 and TRBJ2-7; 12 bases line up with TRBD2. This CDR3 comprises 15 residues. After removal of 5 bases from V and 1 base from J, the junction contained 3 bases not matched to a gene. In germline, CDR1 is SGHVS, CDR2 FQNEAQ. The CDR3: CASSHGLAGSYEQYF. CDR3 in DNA: TGTGCCAGCAGCCACGGACTAGCGGGGTCCTACGAGCAGTACTTC.

The rearrangement uses TRBV7-2 and TRBJ1-1, with D maybe TRBD1 (5 bases). V was trimmed by 3 bases and J by 5 bases, leaving 7 bases between them. There are 12 residues in the CDR3. Per germline, CDR1 SGHTA and CDR2 FQGNSA. The CDR3 DNA reads as TGTGCCAGCAGCTTCAAGGGGACTGAAGCTTTCTTT. It specifies CASSFKGTEAFF.

This chain links TRBV27 with TRBJ1-5, with D perhaps matching TRBD1 (6 bases). The V end was cut by 2 bases, the J end by 6 bases, with 17 bases between. Germline V gives CDR1 MNHEY, CDR2 SMNVEV (reference sequence). The CDR3 runs 16 residues. The CDR3 coding sequence is TGTGCCAGCAGTTTAACCCCCAGGGGTCCTCTTCAGCCCCAGCATTTT. Translated: CASSLTPRGPLQPQHF.

The V call is TRBV19, the J call TRBJ2-7, with 8 bases fitting TRBD1. Looked up from germline, CDR1 is LNHDA and CDR2 is SQIVND (reference sequence). J was trimmed by 6 bases and V by 6 bases; bases with no gene match: 10. The CDR3 runs 14 residues. In DNA form, the CDR3 reads TGTGCCAGTAGGGGCGGCCAGGGGGCATCCGAGCAGTACTTC. This sequence encodes CASRGGQGASEQYF.

The V gene is TRBV7-8, the J gene TRBJ2-3, with TRBD1 matching over 8 bases. CDR3 size: 15 residues. Germline lookup yields CDR1 SGHVS and CDR2 FQNEAQ. The V gene end was trimmed by 5 bases and the J gene end by 6 bases; junction bases not matched to a gene: 10. The CDR3 reads CASSRQGTTGDTQYF. CDR3 bases: TGTGCCAGCAGCCGACAGGGGACCACGGGCGATACGCAGTATTTT.

The V and J genes are TRBV9 and TRBJ1-1; D may be TRBD1 (6 bases). The CDR3 length is 17 residues. Per germline, CDR1 SGDLS and CDR2 YYNGEE. V lost 2 bases and J lost 1, with 18 bases in between. The CDR3 here is CASSVFAGTLSNTEAFF. CDR3 DNA sequence: TGTGCCAGCAGCGTGTTCGCCGGGACACTTTCGAACACTGAAGCTTTCTTT.

The V gene is TRBV6-5, the J gene TRBJ2-1, with D unresolved. CDR1 MNHEY and CDR2 SVGAGI come from the germline V gene. V shed 6 bases and J shed 5 bases, with 11 bases lying between them. CDR3 size: 13 residues. In DNA, the CDR3 is TGTGCCAGCAGCTCGACAACGAACAATGAGCAGTTCTTC. It encodes CASSSTTNNEQFF.

The chain uses TRBV7-8 and TRBJ2-3; D may be TRBD2 (6 bases). V lost 1 base and J 3 bases, leaving 11 bases between the germline ends. Per the germline V gene, CDR1 is SGHVS and CDR2 is FQNEAQ. The CDR3 spans 15 residues. The CDR3 is CASSLGAGVTDTQYF. CDR3 sequence (DNA): TGTGCCAGCAGCTTAGGAGCGGGTGTAACAGATACGCAGTATTTT.

The chain has TRBV27 and TRBJ2-1; possibly TRBD2 for D (5 bases). This CDR3 is built from 16 residues. V was clipped by 4 bases and J by 5 bases, with 18 bases between them. Germline values: CDR1 MNHEY, CDR2 SMNVEV (reference sequence). In DNA, the CDR3 is TGTGCCAGCAGTTCCCCGTCGAGGCGGGTGCACAATGAGCAGTTCTTC. Amino acid sequence: CASSSPSRRVHNEQFF.

CDR3 in amino acids: CASSSGTTQETQYF. The CDR3 nucleotides are TGTGCCAGCAGCTCCGGGACTACTCAAGAGACCCAGTACTTC. The chain has TRBV5-4 and TRBJ2-5; TRBD2 matches 7 bases. The germline V gene encodes CDR1 SGHNT and CDR2 YYREEE (reference sequence). V was pared by 3 bases and J by 2 bases, with 4 bases of the junction left unmatched. The CDR3 loop spans 14 amino acids.

The V and J genes are TRBV5-1 and TRBJ2-3; 8 positions agree with TRBD2. CDR3 length: 14 amino acids. Germline assignment: CDR1 SGHRS and CDR2 YFSETQ. The trim removed 5 bases at V and 2 bases at J, leaving 4 bases unmatched. The CDR3 DNA is TGCGCCAGCAGGCTAGCGGGTAACACAGATACGCAGTATTTT. Residues: CASRLAGNTDTQYF.

This clone was seen only once. V is TRBV4-2 and J is TRBJ2-2; TRBD1 matches at 8 bases. Germline-derived CDR1 and CDR2 are LGHNA and YNFKEQ. The V gene end was trimmed by 4 bases and the J gene end by 2 bases; junction bases not matched to a gene: 6. The CDR3 consists of 16 residues. This chain's CDR3 is CASSPRTGTNTGELFF. The DNA for the CDR3 is TGTGCCAGCAGCCCTCGGACAGGGACCAACACCGGGGAGCTGTTTTTT.

The rearrangement joins TRBV5-4 to TRBJ2-2; 10 bases map to TRBD2. The CDR3 runs to 16 residues. Trimming at V came to 0 bases and at J to 7 bases, leaving 6 bases not matched to a gene. Germline-derived CDR1 and CDR2 are SGHNT and YYREEE (reference sequence). The CDR3 loop is CASSLGPAGGHGELFF. The CDR3 nucleotides are TGTGCCAGCAGCTTGGGCCCAGCGGGGGGGCACGGGGAGCTGTTTTTT.

This clone has more than one count but fewer than ten. The chain couples TRBV30 to TRBJ1-6, with D hard to call. The germline V gene has CDR1 GTSNPN and CDR2 SVGIG (reference sequence). V lost 0 bases and J 2 bases, leaving 8 bases between the germline ends. The CDR3 spans 15 residues. CDR3 sequence reads: CAWSVGRAYNSPLHF. CDR3 DNA sequence: TGTGCCTGGAGTGTCGGGAGGGCCTATAATTCACCCCTCCACTTT.

V gene TRBV7-9 combines with J gene TRBJ2-5; 9 nucleotides align to TRBD1. The CDR3 is made up of 16 amino acids. J gave up 5 bases and V 2 bases, and 9 bases lay outside the gene matches. Germline V gene sequence: CDR1 SEHNR, CDR2 FQNEAQ (reference sequence). The CDR3 reads CASSLLGQGIAETQYF. The CDR3 region has the DNA TGTGCCAGCAGCTTATTGGGACAGGGTATTGCGGAGACCCAGTACTTC. Supplemented by reference TRBV7-9 and TRBJ2-5, the full variable domain reads DTGVSQNPRHKITKRGQNVTFRCDPISEHNRLYWYRQTLGQGPEFLTYFQNEAQLEKSRLLSDRFSAERPKGSFSTLEIQRTEQGDSAMYLCASSLLGQGIAETQYFGPGTRLLVL.

The gene calls are TRBV6-5 and TRBJ2-3, with 7 bases fitting TRBD1. Trimming removed 5 bases from V and 6 bases from J; junction bases left unmatched: 2. Germline V gene sequence: CDR1 MNHEY, CDR2 SVGAGI. CDR3 length: 12 amino acids. For the CDR3, the DNA is TGTGCCAGCAGTGCACAGGGGGATACGCAGTATTTT. It codes for CASSAQGDTQYF.

This rearrangement joins TRBV6-4 to TRBJ2-1; D unresolved. This CDR3 comprises 13 residues. CDR1 is MRHNA and CDR2 is SNTAGT in the germline V gene. Between the trimmed V and J ends, which lost 10 bases and 0 bases, there was a span of 10 bases. CDR3 residues: CATSTSSYNEQFF. CDR3 nucleotides: TGTGCCACCTCCACGAGCTCCTACAATGAGCAGTTCTTC.

The chain recombines TRBV28 with TRBJ1-1, with 7 bases that match TRBD1. The CDR3 length is 15 residues. CDR1 is MDHEN and CDR2 is SYDVKM in the germline V gene. V was pared by 6 bases and J by 0 bases, with 7 bases of the junction left unmatched. CDR3 region: CASRGRGQVNTEAFF. The CDR3, as DNA: TGTGCCAGCAGGGGGCGAGGACAGGTGAACACTGAAGCTTTCTTT.

J is TRBJ2-1 and V is TRBV9; 7 nucleotides align to TRBD2. Per germline, CDR1 SGDLS and CDR2 YYNGEE. After removal of 4 bases from V and 0 bases from J, the junction contained 7 bases not matched to a gene. The CDR3 is 16 amino acids. The CDR3, as DNA: TGTGCCAGCAGCCCCGGCGGCGGGAGCTCCTACAATGAGCAGTTCTTC. It translates to CASSPGGGSSYNEQFF.

This clone was observed once. The DNA for the CDR3 is TGTGCCAGCGGGGGGAACTCCTACGAGCAGTACTTC. Encoded protein: CASGGNSYEQYF. The gene calls are TRBV6-5 and TRBJ2-7; D perhaps matches TRBD2 (6 bases). CDR3 size: 12 residues. Looked up from germline, CDR1 is MNHEY and CDR2 is SVGAGI. The V and J ends lost 8 bases and 0 bases respectively, with 8 bases between them.

The chain employs TRBV30 and TRBJ1-5; D gene unclear. CDR3 size: 17 residues. Germline CDR1 is GTSNPN and CDR2 is SVGIG (reference sequence). The ends were cut back, 0 bases at V and 1 base at J, with 16 bases in the middle. The CDR3 sequence is CAWSVWGGPDSNQPQHF. The CDR3, as DNA: TGTGCCTGGAGTGTCTGGGGAGGGCCGGACAGCAATCAGCCCCAGCATTTT.

V is TRBV4-2 and J is TRBJ2-1; 7 nucleotides align to TRBD2. The germline gives CDR1 LGHNA, CDR2 YNFKEQ. V gave up 4 bases and J gave up 8 bases; unmatched junction bases: 5. The CDR3 spans 13 residues. Written as DNA, the CDR3 is TGTGCCAGCAGCCCCCAGCGGGGCCATGAGCAGTTCTTC. It codes for CASSPQRGHEQFF.